What follows are 6 T cell receptor beta chains derived from one specimen sequenced in a study of T cells in women clearing cervical HPV infection (dated by TCRdb to 2017 to 2018). Receptor libraries were prepared by the immunoSEQ multiplex PCR assay. Drawn from immuneACCESS, this table holds only the in-frame rearrangements with V and J called that TCRdb kept. Clones are partly lost; checked studies trace under half to an unresolved V gene and leave the rest unexplained. The record for this sample contains about 32,000 clones. The ten largest account for about 7.7% of the sample. Material: blood buffy coat. These receptors all come from a woman aged 18 to 75 with a cervical HPV16 infection that either progressed to CIN3+ or cleared (not recorded which).

On this clone: The CDR3 end is not reached by the read, which stops 3 residues before it; the germline J gene fills it in. The genes are TRBV19 and TRBJ2-7; 11 bases are shared with TRBD2. The CDR3 length is 18 residues. Losses at the gene ends were 1 base for V and 0 bases for J; bases not matched to a gene: 8. CDR1 LNHDA and CDR2 SQIVND come from the germline V gene (reference sequence). The CDR3 bases that were read are TGTGCCAGTAGTATAGCCCTAGCGGGGGGAACCTACTCCTACGAG. Translation gives CASSIALAGGTYSYE. The entire CDR3 protein is CASSIALAGGTYSYEQYF. The full variable domain, its missing parts supplied by reference TRBV19 and TRBJ2-7, is DGGITQSPKYLFRKEGQNVTLSCEQNLNHDAMYWYRQDPGQGLRLIYYSQIVNDFQKGDIAEGYSVSREKKESFPLTVTSAQKNPTAFYLCASSIALAGGTYSYEQYFGPGTRLTVT.

Comments on this clone: Coverage ceases 3 residues before the CDR3 finishes, and the germline J gene fills in the end. The chain joins TRBV4-1 to TRBJ1-2; D is unresolved. This CDR3 spans 15 amino acids. Deletions cut 0 bases from V and 1 base from J, with 9 bases between. Looked up from germline, CDR1 is MGHRA and CDR2 is YSYEKL. CDR3 sequence: CASSQDPGLNYGYTF. Partial CDR3 DNA: TGCGCCAGCAGCCAAGATCCCGGACTTAACTATGGC.

Comments on this clone: The junction departs from the called germline gene at one end, perhaps through a read error. The read is 3 residues too short to cover the CDR3 end, so that end is filled in from the germline J gene. The chain recombines TRBV4-2 with TRBJ1-2, with D possibly matching TRBD1 (5 bases). Germline CDR1 is LGHNA and CDR2 is YNFKEQ. The CDR3 is 13 residues long. CDR3 DNA, as far as it was read: TGCGCCAGCAGCCAAATAAGGGGCTATGGC. Protein sequence: CASSQIRGYG. The complete CDR3 sequence is CASSQIRGYGYTF.

Concerning this clone: The read comes to an end 3 residues before the CDR3 does, leaving the germline J gene to fill in the end. This chain uses TRBV18 with TRBJ1-2; the D gene is possibly TRBD1 (6 bases). Germline CDR1 reads KGHSH; CDR2 reads LQKENI. This CDR3 has 15 residues. This CDR3 is CASSEDRSRPLGYTF. The sequenced CDR3 bases are TGTGCCAGCTCAGAGGACAGATCAAGACCTCTCGGC.

To note about this clone: The CDR3 goes on 3 residues after the read ends, and that part is filled in from the germline J gene. The chain links TRBV7-9 to TRBJ1-2; the D gene is possibly TRBD1 (5 bases). This CDR3 has 13 amino acids. From germline, CDR1 is SEHNR and CDR2 FQNEAQ (reference sequence). CDR3 bases read: TGTGCCAGCGGACGGGGGTTTTCGGAGAGC. This encodes CASGRGFSES. The full CDR3 sequence reads CASGRGFSESYTF.

To note about this clone: The read terminates 3 residues before the CDR3 end, so the remaining end is supplied by the germline J gene. The chain links TRBV5-6 to TRBJ1-6; 10 bases map to TRBD1. With 3 bases clipped from V and 10 bases from J, the junction kept 4 bases outside the gene matches. The CDR3 runs to 14 residues. In germline, CDR1 is SGHDT, CDR2 YYEEEE. Partial CDR3 DNA: TGTGCCAGCAGCTCCCGGGACAGGGGCTCACCC. Its protein is CASSSRDRGSP. In full, the CDR3 reads CASSSRDRGSPLHF.